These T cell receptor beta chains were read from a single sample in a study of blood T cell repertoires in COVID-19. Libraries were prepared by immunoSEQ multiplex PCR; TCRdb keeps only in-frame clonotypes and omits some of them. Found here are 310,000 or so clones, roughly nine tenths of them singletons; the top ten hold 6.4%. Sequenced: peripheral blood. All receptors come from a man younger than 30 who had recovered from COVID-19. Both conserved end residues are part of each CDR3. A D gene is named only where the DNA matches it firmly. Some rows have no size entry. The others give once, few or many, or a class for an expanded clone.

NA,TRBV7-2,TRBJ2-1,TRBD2,CASRPTSGRFSYNEQFF,TGTGCCAGCAGACCTACTAGCGGGAGGTTCTCCTACAATGAGCAGTTCTTC
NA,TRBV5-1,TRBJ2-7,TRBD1,CASSSWTGIPYEQYF,TGCGCCAGCAGCTCTTGGACAGGGATCCCCTACGAGCAGTACTTC
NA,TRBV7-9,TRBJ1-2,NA,CASSLAEPQGYTF,TGTGCCAGCAGCTTAGCGGAGCCTCAAGGCTACACCTTC
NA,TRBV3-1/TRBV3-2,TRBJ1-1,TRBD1,CASSQAGTGGTEAFF,TGTGCCAGCAGCCAAGCCGGGACAGGGGGCACTGAAGCTTTCTTT
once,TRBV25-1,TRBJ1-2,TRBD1,CASSDRGNYGYTF,TGTGCCAGCAGTGACAGGGGGAACTATGGCTACACCTTC
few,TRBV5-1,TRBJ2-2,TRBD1,CASSSAGTGETGELFF,TGCGCCAGCAGCTCCGCCGGGACAGGGGAAACCGGGGAGCTGTTTTTT
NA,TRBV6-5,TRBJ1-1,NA,CASSYGAPNTEAFF,TGTGCCAGCAGTTACGGGGCCCCGAACACTGAAGCTTTCTTT
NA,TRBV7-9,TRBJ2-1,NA,CASSRGNEQFF,TGTGCCAGCAGTCGCGGCAATGAGCAGTTCTTC
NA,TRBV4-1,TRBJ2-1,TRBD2,CASSQERTSVNEQFF,TGCGCCAGCAGCCAAGAACGGACTAGCGTAAATGAGCAGTTCTTC
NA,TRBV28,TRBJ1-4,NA,CASSVRQTNEKLFF,TGTGCCAGCAGCGTCCGCCAGACTAATGAAAAACTGTTTTTT
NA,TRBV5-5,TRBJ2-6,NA,CASSPGTGWGGANVLTF,TGTGCCAGCAGCCCAGGCACAGGGTGGGGTGGGGCCAACGTCCTGACTTTC
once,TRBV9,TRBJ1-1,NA,CASSDPRGGDTEAFF,TGTGCCAGCAGCGACCCCAGGGGAGGGGACACTGAAGCTTTCTTT
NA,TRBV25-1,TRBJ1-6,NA,CASLRDKYNSPLHF,TGTGCCAGCCTCCGGGACAAGTATAATTCACCCCTCCACTTT
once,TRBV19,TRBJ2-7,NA,CASSLFRDSTYEQYF,TGTGCCAGTAGTTTGTTCCGGGACTCAACCTACGAGCAGTACTTC
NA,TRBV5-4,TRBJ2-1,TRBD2,CASSAYLAGGLNNEQFF,TGTGCCAGCAGCGCCTACTTAGCGGGGGGCCTTAACAATGAGCAGTTCTTC